This T cell receptor beta chain was identified in a study of spatial heterogeneity in lung cancer. Study-level findings and limits: How many expanded intratumoral alpha and beta TCRs were present tracked the tumor mutation count, which was a count of nonsynonymous mutations.

This clonotype is classed as medium-sized. Its antigen is unknown. The time point denotes: sample taken at primary tumor resection. Germline V CDR1 and CDR2: DFQATT, SNEGSKA (reference sequence). Trimming removed 3 bases from V and 5 bases from J, with 13 bases in between. The CDR3 totals 13 residues. In the library, each TCR cDNA molecule bore its own unique molecular identifier. TCRdb fed the 5' RACE reads into MiXCR, producing one record per CDR3 protein. The table includes approximately 5,700 distinct CDR3 sequences, approximately 8.4% detected once. The input for sequencing was lung tumor tissue, taken at surgery. The source is a female donor with early-stage non-small cell lung cancer. J is TRBJ2-5 and V is TRBV20-1, with D hard to call. DNA for the CDR3: TGCAGTGCTAGTGTATCCGTTAAGGAGACCCAGTACTTC. It specifies CSASVSVKETQYF.